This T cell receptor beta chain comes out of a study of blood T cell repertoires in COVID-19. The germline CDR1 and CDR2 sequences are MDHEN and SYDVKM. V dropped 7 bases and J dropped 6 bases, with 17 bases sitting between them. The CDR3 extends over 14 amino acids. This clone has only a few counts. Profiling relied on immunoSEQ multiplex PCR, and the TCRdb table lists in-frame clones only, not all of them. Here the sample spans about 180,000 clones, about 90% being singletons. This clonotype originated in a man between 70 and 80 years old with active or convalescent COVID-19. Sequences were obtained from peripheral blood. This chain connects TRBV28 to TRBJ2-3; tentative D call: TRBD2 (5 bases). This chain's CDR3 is CASTMRAGRDTQYF. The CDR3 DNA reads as TGTGCCAGCACGATGCGGGCGGGCCGGGATACGCAGTATTTT.